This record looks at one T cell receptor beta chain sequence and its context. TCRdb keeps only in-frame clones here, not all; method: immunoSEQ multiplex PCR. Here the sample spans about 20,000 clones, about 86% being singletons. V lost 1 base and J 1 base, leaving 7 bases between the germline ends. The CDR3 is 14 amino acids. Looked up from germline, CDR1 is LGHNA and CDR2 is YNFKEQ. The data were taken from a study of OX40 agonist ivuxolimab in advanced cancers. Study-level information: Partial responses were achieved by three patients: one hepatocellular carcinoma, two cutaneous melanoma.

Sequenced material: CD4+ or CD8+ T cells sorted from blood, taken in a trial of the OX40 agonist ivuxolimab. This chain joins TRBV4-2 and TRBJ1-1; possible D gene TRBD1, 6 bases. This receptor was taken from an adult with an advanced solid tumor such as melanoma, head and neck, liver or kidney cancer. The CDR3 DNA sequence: TGTGCCAGCAGCCAAGGGGGGGCGAACACTGAAGCTTTCTTT. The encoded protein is CASSQGGANTEAFF.